The rows below give T cell receptor beta chains drawn from one sample of a study of blood T cell repertoires in COVID-19. Repertoires were generated with immunoSEQ multiplex PCR, while TCRdb's copy carries only in-frame clones and drops some. The repertoire includes about 430,000 clones, more than 75% of them detected once, and more than 0.9% sits in the top ten. The sample taken for sequencing was PBMCs or T cells enriched from blood (not recorded which). The receptor set was obtained from a woman aged 25 to 39 with acute COVID-19. Both conserved end residues are part of each CDR3. Each record gives: J gene, clone size, V gene, D gene, CDR3 protein, CDR3 DNA. The D gene is left open where the match is weak. Clone sizes are given selectively: once, few, many, or a class where the clone is expanded.

>TRBJ1-1|.|TRBV6-5|TRBD1
CASSRTGPNTEAFF
TGTGCCAGCAGCAGGACAGGGCCGAACACTGAAGCTTTCTTT
>TRBJ1-1|.|TRBV7-9|.
CASSLAPHLNTEAFF
TGTGCCAGCAGCTTAGCACCCCACTTGAACACTGAAGCTTTCTTT
>TRBJ2-7|.|TRBV7-9|TRBD1
CASSLSGQAISYEQYF
TGTGCCAGCAGCTTATCGGGACAGGCCATCTCCTACGAGCAGTACTTC
>TRBJ2-2|few|TRBV30|.
CAWSVRYEQTGELFF
TGTGCCTGGAGTGTAAGATATGAACAGACCGGGGAGCTGTTTTTT
>TRBJ1-6|.|TRBV19|.
CATGVSGNSPLHF
TGTGCCACAGGGGTGAGTGGAAATTCACCCCTCCACTTT
>TRBJ2-3|.|TRBV30|TRBD2
CAWSPFLVAGSTDTQYF
TGTGCCTGGAGTCCCTTCTTGGTAGCGGGGAGCACAGATACGCAGTATTTT
>TRBJ2-2|.|TRBV24-1|TRBD1
CATSDPRGQIGDTGELFF
TGTGCCACCAGTGATCCGAGGGGACAGATCGGGGACACCGGGGAGCTGTTTTTT
>TRBJ1-5|.|TRBV24-1|TRBD1
CANEGQANQPQHF
TGTGCCAACGAAGGACAGGCCAATCAGCCCCAGCATTTT
>TRBJ2-1|few|TRBV7-3|TRBD1
CASSPPGRGSNEQFF
TGTGCCAGCAGCCCGCCGGGCAGGGGGTCGAATGAGCAGTTCTTC
>TRBJ2-3|.|TRBV7-3|.
CASSLLGGPTDTQYF
TGTGCCAGCAGCTTATTAGGGGGACCCACAGATACGCAGTATTTT
>TRBJ2-7|.|TRBV7-9|TRBD1
CASSTDRGAYYEQYF
TGTGCCAGCAGCACCGACAGGGGTGCCTACTACGAGCAGTACTTC
>TRBJ1-1|.|TRBV7-2|TRBD1
CASSKGQAMNTEAFF
TGTGCCAGCAGCAAGGGACAGGCAATGAACACTGAAGCTTTCTTT
>TRBJ2-1|.|TRBV9|.
CASSVAQEQFF
TGTGCCAGCAGCGTAGCCCAGGAGCAGTTCTTC
>TRBJ2-2|.|TRBV28|.
CASGGPRTGELFF
TGTGCCAGCGGGGGCCCGAGGACCGGGGAGCTGTTTTTT
>TRBJ1-2|.|TRBV10-1|.
CASSEGSGFGYTF
TGCGCCAGCAGTGAAGGTTCGGGGTTCGGCTACACCTTC
>TRBJ2-1|.|TRBV24-1|TRBD2
CATSGGLAGNEQFF
TGTGCCACCAGTGGTGGACTAGCGGGGAATGAGCAGTTCTTC
>TRBJ2-5|.|TRBV5-1|TRBD1
CATSSGGSETQYF
TGCGCCACCTCCTCAGGGGGCTCAGAGACCCAGTACTTC
>TRBJ2-5|.|TRBV5-1|.
CASSLSGERETQYF
TGCGCCAGCAGCTTGTCGGGAGAGCGAGAGACCCAGTACTTC
>TRBJ2-2|.|TRBV7-3|TRBD1
CASSATGGTGELFF
TGTGCCAGCAGCGCTACAGGGGGCACCGGGGAGCTGTTTTTT
>TRBJ2-1|.|TRBV20-1|.
CSATTRDEQFF
TGCAGTGCTACCACCAGGGATGAGCAGTTCTTC
>TRBJ2-1|.|TRBV5-1|.
CASSVHTDEQFF
TGCGCCAGCAGCGTTCACACCGATGAGCAGTTCTTC
>TRBJ2-7|.|TRBV4-1|.
CASSQDAYEQYF
TGCGCCAGCAGCCAAGACGCGTACGAGCAGTACTTC
>TRBJ1-1|once|TRBV9|.
CASSVTGSANTEAFF
TGTGCCAGCAGCGTCACAGGGTCGGCGAACACTGAAGCTTTCTTT
>TRBJ2-1|.|TRBV7-3|.
CASSFSGEQFF
TGTGCCAGCAGCTTTTCGGGTGAGCAGTTCTTC
>TRBJ2-7|once|TRBV7-8|.
CASSPLGRYEQYF
TGTGCCAGCAGCCCACTAGGAAGATACGAGCAGTACTTC
>TRBJ1-6|.|TRBV28|.
CASSLSDTWISSPLHF
TGTGCCAGCAGTTTATCGGACACCTGGATCTCTTCACCCCTCCACTTT
>TRBJ2-7|.|TRBV2|.
CASSEDRPAVNSYEQYF
TGTGCCAGCAGTGAAGACAGGCCGGCGGTGAACTCCTACGAGCAGTACTTC
>TRBJ2-2|.|TRBV24-1|.
CATSDSNTGIGTGELFF
TGTGCCACCAGTGATTCAAACACAGGGATTGGCACCGGGGAGCTGTTTTTT
>TRBJ2-7|.|TRBV5-5|.
CASSLAQSPGAYEQYF
TGTGCCAGCAGCTTGGCCCAATCTCCAGGGGCCTACGAGCAGTACTTC
>TRBJ1-5|few|TRBV12-3/TRBV12-4|.
CASSWATDPQHF
TGTGCCAGCAGCTGGGCGACAGATCCCCAGCATTTT
>TRBJ1-1|.|TRBV3-1/TRBV3-2|.
CASSPRPGGTEAFF
TGTGCCAGCAGCCCCCGGCCGGGGGGGACTGAAGCTTTCTTT
>TRBJ2-7|.|TRBV19|TRBD1
CASTKYRGWGEQYF
TGTGCCAGTACCAAGTACAGGGGATGGGGCGAGCAGTACTTC
>TRBJ1-1|.|TRBV6-2/TRBV6-3|TRBD1
CASSYEGTGSSAFF
TGTGCCAGCAGTTACGAGGGGACAGGGTCGAGTGCTTTCTTT
>TRBJ1-5|.|TRBV5-1|.
CASSAGLDNQPQHF
TGCGCCAGCAGCGCGGGCCTGGACAATCAGCCCCAGCATTTT
>TRBJ1-5|once|TRBV3-1/TRBV3-2|TRBD1
CASSHGGDREIQPQHF
TGTGCCAGCAGCCACGGGGGGGACAGGGAAATTCAGCCCCAGCATTTT
>TRBJ2-5|.|TRBV7-2|.
CASSLGQGRKETQYF
TGTGCCAGCAGCTTGGGTCAGGGTAGGAAAGAGACCCAGTACTTC
>TRBJ2-6|.|TRBV5-4|.
CASSYRSPGANVLTF
TGTGCCAGCAGTTACAGGTCCCCTGGGGCCAACGTCCTGACTTTC
>TRBJ2-3|.|TRBV7-8|.
CASSRPADTQYF
TGTGCCAGCAGCCGACCCGCGGATACGCAGTATTTT
>TRBJ2-5|.|TRBV18|TRBD2
CASSPPTSGVGETQYF
TGTGCCAGCTCACCACCGACTAGCGGGGTTGGCGAGACCCAGTACTTC
>TRBJ1-4|.|TRBV7-9|.
CASSLTWTVDEKLFF
TGTGCCAGCAGCTTAACGTGGACAGTTGACGAAAAACTGTTTTTT
>TRBJ1-5|.|TRBV7-2|.
CASSLVGGGSNQPQHF
TGTGCCAGCAGCTTAGTTGGGGGGGGTAGCAATCAGCCCCAGCATTTT
>TRBJ2-7|.|TRBV24-1|.
CATSDARIPYEQYF
TGTGCCACCAGTGATGCTAGGATTCCATACGAGCAGTACTTC
>TRBJ1-2|.|TRBV5-1|.
CASSLQANYGYTF
TGCGCCAGCAGTCTGCAGGCTAACTATGGCTACACCTTC
>TRBJ2-1|.|TRBV7-2|TRBD2
CASSRRLAGQYNEQFF
TGTGCCAGCAGCCGTAGACTAGCGGGGCAATACAATGAGCAGTTCTTC
>TRBJ2-1|.|TRBV7-9|TRBD2
CASSLAGLVSYNEQFF
TGTGCCAGCAGCTTGGCGGGACTAGTTTCCTACAATGAGCAGTTCTTC
>TRBJ2-3|.|TRBV18|.
CASSPPSQGSTDTQYF
TGTGCCAGCTCACCACCGAGTCAGGGGAGCACAGATACGCAGTATTTT